Listed here is a single TCR beta chain. Its antigen has not been determined. Base qualities are missing; no much larger clone stands one base away. The TCR beta CDR3 regions were amplified from RNA transcripts. For the first round of RT-PCR on the TCR CDR3, the HTBI primer set was used together with the Qiagen OneStep RT-PCR kit. A second multiplex PCR round built the libraries, followed by size selection and purification. Libraries were sequenced paired-end with 100 bp reads on an Illumina HiSeq2000. As for how the authors treated the data: SOAPnuke was used to process the raw data, removing reads that contained adapters or uncalled bases, had a mean Phred below 15, or lacked an exact match to the constant primer or identifier. High-quality paired reads were merged using COPE v1.2.5, and each unique nucleotide sequence was defined as a clonotype. Clonotypes were aligned to IMGT TRBV, TRBD and TRBJ reference segments using MiTCR v1.1. Analysis was restricted to V-J combinations with a frequency above 0.0001, which covered roughly 99% of repertoires. A TCS score was defined as the ratio between F50 (clonal expansion) and ExV (chaos), using BLOSUM62-based TCRdist between CDR3 peptides within each V-J. Welch's t-statistics and random forest reduced around 550 V-J features to 10 to 15, which were used in a naive Bayes classifier (R e1071). TCRdb trimmed public reads at Q25 via fastp, called clones via MiXCR and kept in-frame beta chains. Here each entry gathers all rows of one CDR3 protein and keeps the most common genes and DNA. These V and J calls are TCRdb output, not the study's own analysis. The sample yields about 480,000 distinct CDR3 sequences; approximately 25% were counted once. The top ten clonotypes cover approximately 11% of the sample.

Ophthalmopathy patients had moderately to severely active disease, Clinical Activity Score of at least 3, NOSPECS grade of at least 4, and duration under 3 months. Any patient with an uncontrolled infection, another autoimmune disease, pregnancy or lactation was excluded. Diagnoses were based on clinical symptoms, serum thyroxine and TRAb, thyroid ultrasound and orbital computed tomography. Ficoll-Paque density gradient centrifugation was used to isolate PBMCs from around 10 ml of fresh peripheral blood. Trizol reagent was used to extract total RNA, and RNA quality was then checked on an Agilent 2100 Bioanalyzer. These data belong to a study of T cells in Graves' hyperthyroidism and ophthalmopathy (dated by TCRdb to 2018 to 2020). For context, the study as a whole: Peripheral blood samples were taken at the time of initial diagnosis, prior to any treatment. To identify TCR V-J signatures that set the groups apart, the researchers used a discovery cohort of about a hundred patients, made up of 40 to 45 with Graves' ophthalmopathy and about 59 with stable Graves' hyperthyroidism. An independent validation cohort of fewer than 20 hyperthyroidism patients and 17 patients who later progressed to ophthalmopathy tested prospective prediction of ophthalmopathy. The 75 to 100 discovery patients were randomly split 7:3 into training and test sets. In addition, the study compared T-cell repertoires in thyroid tissue and in blood from about 6 Graves' hyperthyroidism patients. Following sampling, methimazole starting at 30 mg daily was given to hyperthyroidism patients, and high-dose intravenous methylprednisolone was given to ophthalmopathy patients. The paper reports TCR Vbeta CDR3 sequencing of some 140 peripheral blood samples: around 41 ophthalmopathy, fewer than 80 hyperthyroidism and around 17 progressor patients. Results and caveats for the whole study, not just this receptor: Sample size was not statistically predetermined, and blinding of investigators to group allocation was not performed. A 13 V-J signature model separated ophthalmopathy from stable hyperthyroidism, with 87.88% sensitivity and roughly 81% specificity in cross-validation and 80%/75% in testing. In validation, the model predicted progression to ophthalmopathy with roughly 70% sensitivity and roughly 75% specificity, a median of 6.5 months before onset. Most expanded thyroid clonotypes (frequency above 0.001) were also found in blood, which suggests that blood repertoires may mirror thyroid immune responses.

Deletion took 7 bases off V and 0 bases off J, with a span of 12 bases between the germline ends. The CDR3 spans 15 residues, from the cysteine through the phenylalanine. The sequence is cut down to CDR3 DNA, 45 bases in frame from base 1. Sequencing used blood. The rearrangement combines TRBV12-3 or TRBV12-4 with TRBJ2-2; a tentative D call is TRBD2 (6 bases match). The sequence came from a woman in her thirties with Graves' ophthalmopathy. The DNA sequence follows: TGTGCCAGCACCCTGGAGGGTCCGAACACCGGGGAGCTGTTTTTT. Translated, it reads CASTLEGPNTGELFF.